The 26 T cell receptor beta chains below come from one sample, sequenced in a study of T cells in Graves' hyperthyroidism and ophthalmopathy (dated by TCRdb to about 2019). Libraries came from multiplex PCR. TCRdb shows the sequencer as Illumina HiSeq 2000. The TCR beta CDR3 regions were amplified from RNA transcripts. A first-round RT-PCR of the TCR CDR3 used the HTBI primer set with the Qiagen OneStep RT-PCR kit. TCRdb took the public reads, trimmed them with fastp at Q25, ran MiXCR for clone calling and kept in-frame beta chains. Entries that share a CDR3 protein sequence are merged under the most common genes and DNA. For this sample there are 400,000 or so distinct CDR3 sequences; 14% appear just once. The top ten clones comprise roughly a fifth of the sample. Sequenced: blood. Receptor source: a woman aged 25 to 39 with Graves' ophthalmopathy.

This clonotype came up a few times. CDR3 sequence (DNA): TGTGCCACCAGTGACCCAGGAGGACAGGGATTGGACGAGCAGTACTTC. Translated, it gives CATSDPGGQGLDEQYF. J is TRBJ2-7 and V is TRBV24-1, with 8 bases lining up with TRBD1. The CDR3 loop spans 16 amino acids. The junction had 12 bases not matched to a gene; V was cut back by 4 bases and J by 5 bases. Germline V CDR1 and CDR2: KGHDR, SFDVKD.

The rearrangement links TRBV7-9 to TRBJ2-4, with 12 bases lining up with TRBD2. CDR1 and CDR2 (germline): SEHNR, FQNEAQ (reference sequence). The junction had 17 bases not matched to a gene; V was cut back by 5 bases and J by 6 bases. The CDR3 totals 19 residues. CDR3 residues: CASSGFSRTSGTLGNIQYF. The CDR3 region has the DNA TGTGCCAGCAGCGGATTTTCAAGGACTAGCGGGACCTTGGGAAACATTCAGTACTTC.

This clonotype appeared many times. V and J are TRBV13 and TRBJ1-6; the match to TRBD1 covers 7 bases. V lost 3 bases to trimming and J lost 8 bases; unmatched junction nucleotides: 4. CDR1 is PRHDT and CDR2 is FYEKMQ in the germline V gene (reference sequence). CDR3 length equals 14 residues. DNA of the CDR3: TGTGCCAGCAGCTTGATAGGGACAGATTCACCCCTCCACTTT. Translated, it gives CASSLIGTDSPLHF. Full variable domain (remainder filled in from reference TRBV13 and TRBJ1-6): AAGVIQSPRHLIKEKRETATLKCYPIPRHDTVYWYQQGPGQDPQFLISFYEKMQSDKGSIPDRFSAQQFSDYHSELNMSSLELGDSALYFCASSLIGTDSPLHFGNGTRLTVT.

Comments on this clonotype: One base away lies a much larger clone, so this may be a sequencing read error. The chain uses TRBV20-1 and TRBJ1-2; a possible D gene is TRBD1 (6 bases). CDR3 length equals 15 residues. The V end lost 0 bases, the J end lost 2 bases, and 13 bases lay between the germline ends. The germline V gene encodes CDR1 DFQATT and CDR2 SNEGSKA (reference sequence). CDR3 in DNA: TGCAGTGCTAGAGATTGGGGACATTCCAACTATGGCTACACCTTC. The encoded protein is CSARDWGHSNYGYTF.

Concerning this clonotype: Its ends do not fully match the called genes, so a read error is possible. DNA of the CDR3: TGTGCCTGTAGTAAGGCGACCGGGCGTAACACTGAAGCTTTCTTT. Its translation is CACSKATGRNTEAFF. V is TRBV19 and J is TRBJ1-1; D remains unclear. This CDR3 spans 15 amino acids. Looked up from germline, CDR1 is LNHDA and CDR2 is SQIVND (reference sequence). Based on the CDR3 plus reference TRBV19 and TRBJ1-1, the full variable domain is DGGITQSPKYLFRKEGQNVTLSCEQNLNHDAMYWYRQDPGQGLRLIYYSQIVNDFQKGDIAEGYSVSREKKESFPLTVTSAQKNPTAFYLCACSKATGRNTEAFFGQGTRLTVV.

This clonotype was found many times. The chain uses TRBV6-5 and TRBJ1-1, with 9 bases fitting TRBD1. Per the germline V gene, CDR1 is MNHEY and CDR2 is SVGAGI. The J segment lost 8 bases and the V segment lost 2 bases, leaving 0 bases of the junction unmatched. This CDR3 region has 12 residues. The CDR3 nucleotides read TGTGCCAGCAGTTACGGGACAGGGGAAGCTTTCTTT. Translation gives CASSYGTGEAFF.

This clonotype was detected many times. This chain links TRBV12-3 or TRBV12-4 with TRBJ1-5; 8 positions match TRBD1. V lost 2 bases and J lost 6; bases outside the gene matches: 6. The CDR3 extends over 15 amino acids. The CDR3 DNA sequence: TGTGCCAGCAGTTTAACAGGGGGAAGGAGTCAGCCCCAGCATTTT. This gives the protein CASSLTGGRSQPQHF.

This clonotype was observed many times. This chain links TRBV6-1 with TRBJ2-4; TRBD2 matches at 12 bases. CDR3 length: 19 amino acids. Germline CDR1 is MNHNS and CDR2 is SASEGT. V lost 1 base and J lost 3; bases outside the gene matches: 10. The CDR3 DNA is TGTGCCAGCAGTGAAGTTTCCTCCGGGACTAGCGGGCACAAAAACATTCAGTACTTC. It specifies CASSEVSSGTSGHKNIQYF.

Many counts were recorded for this clonotype. The V and J genes are TRBV3-1 and TRBJ2-5, with D possibly being TRBD1 (6 bases). The germline CDR1 and CDR2 sequences are LGHDT and YNNKEL (reference sequence). CDR3 size: 17 residues. V was clipped by 0 bases and J by 5 bases, with 19 bases between them. CDR3 amino acids: CASSQDLGGAAMETQYF. In DNA form, the CDR3 reads TGTGCCAGCAGCCAAGATCTTGGGGGCGCGGCGATGGAGACCCAGTACTTC.

This clonotype was observed at least ten times. One end of the junction does not line up with germline, which may come from a read error. The rearrangement uses TRBV7-3 and TRBJ2-1; TRBD1 matches 9 bases. The CDR3 loop spans 14 amino acids. The germline CDR1 and CDR2 sequences are SGHTA and FQGTGA. The CDR3 coding sequence is TGTGCCAGCCAACGGGACAGGGTTGACAATGAGCAGCTCTTC. Its translation: CASQRDRVDNEQLF.

This clonotype has at least ten counts. This sequence joins TRBV3-1 and TRBJ2-1; 14 bases are a match to TRBD2. Germline-derived CDR1 and CDR2 are LGHDT and YNNKEL (reference sequence). The CDR3 loop spans 17 amino acids. V trimming: 3 bases; J trimming: 7 bases; junction bases outside the gene matches: 8. The CDR3 region has the DNA TGTGCCAGCAGCCACCCCGGACTAGCGGGGGGTCGTAATGAGCAGTTCTTC. This sequence encodes CASSHPGLAGGRNEQFF.

This clonotype was recorded many times. The chain joins TRBV7-2 to TRBJ1-2, with 9 nucleotides matching TRBD1. Germline CDR1 SGHTA, CDR2 FQGNSA. The CDR3 sequence is 14 residues long. J lost 2 bases, V lost 5 bases, and 3 bases had no gene match. The CDR3 region is CASSEGQGNYGYTF. For the CDR3, the DNA is TGTGCCAGCAGCGAGGGACAGGGCAACTATGGCTACACCTTC.

This clonotype was counted between two and nine times. V usage is TRBV28 and J usage is TRBJ1-2; TRBD1 might be the D (6 bases). This CDR3 spans 14 amino acids. Trimming pared 4 bases from V and 6 bases from J, leaving 15 bases between. Germline V gene data show CDR1 as MDHEN and CDR2 as SYDVKM. The DNA for the CDR3 is TGTGCCAGCAGTTACCCAGGGGCCTTTGATGGCTACACCTTC. Translating gives CASSYPGAFDGYTF.

This clonotype was picked up a small number of times. V is TRBV29-1 and J is TRBJ2-1; D is perhaps TRBD1 (6 bases). The CDR3 length is 13 residues. Germline CDR1 and CDR2: SQVTM and ANQGSEA. Trimming cost V 6 bases and J 3 bases, with 12 bases left between them. Here the CDR3 reads CSVRDTYYNEQFF. CDR3 coding DNA: TGCAGCGTCCGGGACACCTACTACAATGAGCAGTTCTTC.

This clonotype has a count of ten or more. The V and J genes are TRBV5-1 and TRBJ2-1, with 7 bases fitting TRBD2. CDR1 SGHRS and CDR2 YFSETQ come from the germline V gene. After removal of 4 bases from V and 8 bases from J, the junction contained 9 bases not matched to a gene. This CDR3 has 14 residues. DNA of the CDR3: TGCGCCAGCAGCCGGGGGGTTTCTCCCGATGAGCAGTTCTTC. Protein: CASSRGVSPDEQFF.

The chain employs TRBV20-1 and TRBJ1-2; D not resolved. V was shortened by 2 bases and J by 0 bases, with 10 bases between the two germline ends. Germline-derived CDR1 and CDR2 are DFQATT and SNEGSKA (reference sequence). The length of the CDR3 is 14 residues. CDR3 DNA sequence: TGCAGTGCTAGACCCCTTCCTACTAACTATGGCTACACCTTC. Its protein product is CSARPLPTNYGYTF.

This clonotype was observed many times. J is TRBJ1-2 and V is TRBV12-3 or TRBV12-4, with D possibly TRBD1 on 6 matching bases. This CDR3 is built from 15 residues. V was shortened by 5 bases and J by 1 base, with 14 bases between the two germline ends. The CDR3 bases are TGTGCCAGCAGTCGAGCCAGGGGATTTAACTATGGCTACACCTTC. Its translation is CASSRARGFNYGYTF.

This clonotype was detected a few times. This may be a read error: a much more frequent sequence differs by one nucleotide. J is TRBJ2-5 and V is TRBV7-2; tentative D call: TRBD2 (6 bases). The CDR3 sequence is 16 residues long. Germline V gene lookup returns CDR1 SGHTA and CDR2 FQGNSA. Written as DNA, the CDR3 is TGTGCCAGCGGCTTGCATCAGGCCGGGGGTGTGGAGACCCAGTACTTC. Its protein is CASGLHQAGGVETQYF.

The sample holds many counts of this clonotype. The chain carries TRBV28 and TRBJ2-3; D uncertain. The V gene lost 7 bases and the J gene lost 6 bases, with 20 bases spanning the gap. CDR1 is MDHEN, CDR2 SYDVKM, per germline. The CDR3 totals 15 residues. This chain's CDR3 is CASINSASVLDTQYF. The CDR3 region has the DNA TGTGCCAGCATCAACTCTGCGTCCGTCCTGGATACGCAGTATTTT.

This clonotype was recorded many times. Mismatch with germline at one junction end may stem from a read error. The chain carries TRBV28 and TRBJ2-1, with 7 bases identical to TRBD2. CDR3 length: 15 amino acids. Germline V gives CDR1 MDHEN, CDR2 SYDVKM. Here the CDR3 reads CASSSAGTPYNKQFF. The CDR3 DNA follows: TGTGCCAGCAGTTCAGCGGGAACCCCTTACAATAAGCAGTTCTTC.

This clonotype was recorded many times. The chain carries TRBV2 and TRBJ1-4, with 7 bases identical to TRBD1. The CDR3 has 14 residues. Germline assignment: CDR1 SNHLY and CDR2 FYNNEI. After removal of 6 bases from V and 4 bases from J, the junction contained 5 bases not matched to a gene. For the CDR3, the DNA is TGTGCCAGCAGCGGGGACAGCTTTAATGAAAAACTGTTTTTT. Its translation: CASSGDSFNEKLFF.

This clonotype was recorded many times. This chain links TRBV9 with TRBJ2-3, with D perhaps TRBD1 or TRBD2 (5 bases each). CDR1 is SGDLS, CDR2 YYNGEE, per germline. Between the trimmed V and J ends, which lost 0 bases and 1 base, there was a span of 15 bases. The CDR3 is made up of 17 amino acids. The CDR3: CASSVGVGLGGTDTQYF. CDR3 sequence (DNA): TGTGCCAGCAGCGTAGGAGTGGGGTTGGGGGGCACAGATACGCAGTATTTT.

This clonotype was detected many times. V and J are TRBV12-3 or TRBV12-4 and TRBJ2-7, with D possibly TRBD2 on 6 matching bases. The CDR3 totals 11 residues. V lost 6 bases, J lost 6 bases, and 9 bases lay in between. CDR3 region: CASRGTSEQYF. The CDR3 DNA reads as TGTGCCAGCAGAGGGACTTCCGAGCAGTACTTC.

There are many counts of this clonotype. This rearrangement joins TRBV7-6 to TRBJ2-4; weak D call: TRBD2 (5 bases). Trimming took off 5 bases at V and 3 bases at J, with 23 bases between the two ends. Germline values: CDR1 SGHVS, CDR2 FNYEAQ. The CDR3 sequence is 18 residues long. CDR3 in amino acids: CASSPGPSDLDFKNIQYF. CDR3 DNA sequence: TGTGCCAGCAGCCCCGGCCCCTCGGACTTAGACTTCAAAAACATTCAGTACTTC.

This clonotype was seen ten or more times. The chain links TRBV7-9 to TRBJ1-4; 9 positions match TRBD1. V was pared by 5 bases and J by 0 bases, with 7 bases of the junction left unmatched. The V gene's germline CDR1 is SEHNR and CDR2 FQNEAQ (reference sequence). CDR3 length: 17 residues. The chain's CDR3 is CASSNGTGKATNEKLFF. Written as DNA, the CDR3 is TGTGCCAGCAGCAACGGGACAGGGAAAGCAACTAATGAAAAACTGTTTTTT.

This clonotype was counted many times. The chain has TRBV11-3 and TRBJ2-3; unclear D gene. Germline V CDR1 and CDR2: SGHNT, YENEEA. Trimming took 1 base from V and 6 from J, leaving 5 bases between them. The CDR3 is made up of 12 amino acids. CDR3 sequence: CASSLGIDTQYF. The DNA for the CDR3 is TGTGCCAGCAGCTTAGGTATTGATACGCAGTATTTT. The full variable domain, in which reference TRBV11-3 and TRBJ2-3 provide the parts outside the CDR3, is EAGVVQSPRYKIIEKKQPVAFWCNPISGHNTLYWYLQNLGQGPELLIRYENEEAVDDSQLPKDRFSAERLKGVDSTLKIQPAELGDSAVYLCASSLGIDTQYFGPGTRLTVL.